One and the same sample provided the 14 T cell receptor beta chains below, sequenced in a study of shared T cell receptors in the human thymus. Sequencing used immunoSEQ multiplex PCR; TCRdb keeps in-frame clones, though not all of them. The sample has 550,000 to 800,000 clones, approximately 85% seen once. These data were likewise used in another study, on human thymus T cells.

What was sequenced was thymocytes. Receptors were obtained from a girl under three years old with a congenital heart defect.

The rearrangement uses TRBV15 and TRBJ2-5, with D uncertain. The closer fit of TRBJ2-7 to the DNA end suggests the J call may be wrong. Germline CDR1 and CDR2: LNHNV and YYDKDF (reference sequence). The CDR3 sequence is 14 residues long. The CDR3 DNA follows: TGTGCCACCAGCAGACTACCGAGCTCCTACGAGCAGTACTTC. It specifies CATSRLPSSYEQYF.

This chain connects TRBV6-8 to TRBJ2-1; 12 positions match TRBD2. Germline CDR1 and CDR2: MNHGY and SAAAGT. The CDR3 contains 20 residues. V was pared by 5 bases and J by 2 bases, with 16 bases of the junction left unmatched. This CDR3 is CASSDVRGLAGPLTYNEQFF. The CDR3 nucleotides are TGTGCCAGCAGTGACGTACGGGGACTAGCGGGCCCGCTTACCTACAATGAGCAGTTCTTC.

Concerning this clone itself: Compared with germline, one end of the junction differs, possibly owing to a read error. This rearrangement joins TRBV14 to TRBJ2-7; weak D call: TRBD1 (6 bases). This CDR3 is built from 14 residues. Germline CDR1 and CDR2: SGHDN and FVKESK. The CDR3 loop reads CASSQPDRAYEQYF. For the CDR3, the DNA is TGTGCCAGTAGCCAGCCGGACAGAGCCTACGAGCAGTACTTC.

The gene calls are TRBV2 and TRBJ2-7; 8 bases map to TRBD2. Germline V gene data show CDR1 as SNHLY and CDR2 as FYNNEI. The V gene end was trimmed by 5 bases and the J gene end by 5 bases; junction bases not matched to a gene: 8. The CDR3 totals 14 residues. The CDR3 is CASSWSGGLHEQYF. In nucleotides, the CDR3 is TGTGCCAGCAGTTGGAGCGGGGGCCTTCACGAGCAGTACTTC.

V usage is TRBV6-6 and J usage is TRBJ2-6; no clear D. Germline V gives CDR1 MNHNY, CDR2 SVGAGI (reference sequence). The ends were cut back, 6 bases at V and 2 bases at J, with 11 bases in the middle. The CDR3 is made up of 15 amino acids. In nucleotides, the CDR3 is TGTGCCAGCAGCGCCCCACGGGCTGGGGCCAACGTCCTGACTTTC. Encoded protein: CASSAPRAGANVLTF.

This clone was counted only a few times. In nucleotides, the CDR3 is TGTGCCAGCAGCTCACGGACTAGCCCGGAAGACTACAATGAGCAGTTCTTC. Translation gives CASSSRTSPEDYNEQFF. The V call is TRBV7-9, the J call TRBJ2-1; 8 nucleotides match TRBD2. The CDR3 is 17 residues long. After removal of 4 bases from V and 3 bases from J, the junction contained 11 bases not matched to a gene. Germline lookup yields CDR1 SEHNR and CDR2 FQNEAQ (reference sequence).

Here the CDR3 reads CASNQGDYNEQFF. CDR3 DNA: TGTGCCAGCAACCAGGGCGACTACAATGAGCAGTTCTTC. The rearrangement uses TRBV6-5 and TRBJ2-1; TRBD1 is a possible D gene (5 bases). The germline gives CDR1 MNHEY, CDR2 SVGAGI. CDR3 length equals 13 residues. V was shortened by 7 bases and J by 3 bases, with 10 bases between the two germline ends.

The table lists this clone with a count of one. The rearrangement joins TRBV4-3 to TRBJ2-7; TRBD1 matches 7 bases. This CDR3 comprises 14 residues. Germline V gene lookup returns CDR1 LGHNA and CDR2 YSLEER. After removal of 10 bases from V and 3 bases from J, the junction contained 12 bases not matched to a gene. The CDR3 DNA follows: TGCGCCACATATCCGGGACAGCTTTTCTACGAGCAGTACTTC. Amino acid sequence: CATYPGQLFYEQYF.

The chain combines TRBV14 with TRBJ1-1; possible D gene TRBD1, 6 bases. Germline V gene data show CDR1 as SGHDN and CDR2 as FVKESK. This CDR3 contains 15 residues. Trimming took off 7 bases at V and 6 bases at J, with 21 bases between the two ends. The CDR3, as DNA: TGTGCCAGCAATGCGCCCGACCAGGGGTTATCTGAAGCTTTCTTT. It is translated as CASNAPDQGLSEAFF.

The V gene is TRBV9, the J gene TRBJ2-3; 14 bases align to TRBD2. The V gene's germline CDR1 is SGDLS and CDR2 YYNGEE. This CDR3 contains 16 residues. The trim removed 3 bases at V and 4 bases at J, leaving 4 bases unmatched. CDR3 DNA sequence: TGTGCCAGCAGCGAGACTAGCGGGGGGGCGGCAGATACGCAGTATTTT. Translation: CASSETSGGAADTQYF. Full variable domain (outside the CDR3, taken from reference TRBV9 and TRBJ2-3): DSGVTQTPKHLITATGQRVTLRCSPRSGDLSVYWYQQSLDQGLQFLIQYYNGEERAKGNILERFSAQQFPDLHSELNLSSLELGDSALYFCASSETSGGAADTQYFGPGTRLTVL.

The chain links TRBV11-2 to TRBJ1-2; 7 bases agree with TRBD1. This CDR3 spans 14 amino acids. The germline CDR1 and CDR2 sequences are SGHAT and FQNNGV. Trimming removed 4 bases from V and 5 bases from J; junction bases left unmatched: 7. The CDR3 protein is CASSSRQGEYGYTF. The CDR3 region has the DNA TGTGCCAGCAGCTCCCGGCAGGGGGAGTATGGCTACACCTTC.

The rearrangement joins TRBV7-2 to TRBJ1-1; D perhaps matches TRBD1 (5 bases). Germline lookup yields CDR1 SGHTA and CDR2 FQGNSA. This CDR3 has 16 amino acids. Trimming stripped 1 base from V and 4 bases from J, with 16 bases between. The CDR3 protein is CASSLVVSPGPTEAFF. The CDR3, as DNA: TGTGCCAGCAGCTTAGTGGTCTCCCCAGGGCCCACTGAAGCTTTCTTT.

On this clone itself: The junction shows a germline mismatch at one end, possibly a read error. CDR3 in amino acids: CASSLRPGQKLSDF. CDR3 nucleotide sequence: TGTGCCAGCAGCTTGAGACCGGGACAGAAATTGTCGGACTTC. The J gene is TRBJ2-7, the V gene TRBV5-6; 7 bases fit TRBD1. Germline CDR1 SGHDT, CDR2 YYEEEE. The CDR3 runs to 14 residues.

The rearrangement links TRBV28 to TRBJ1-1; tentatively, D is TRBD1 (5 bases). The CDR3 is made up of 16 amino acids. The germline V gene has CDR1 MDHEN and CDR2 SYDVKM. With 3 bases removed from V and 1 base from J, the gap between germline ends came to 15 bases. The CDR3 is CASSFKGCATNTEAFF. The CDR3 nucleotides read TGTGCCAGCAGTTTTAAGGGGTGTGCGACGAACACTGAAGCTTTCTTT.